The T cell receptor beta chain under discussion was sequenced for a study of breast tumors, draining lymph nodes, adjacent tissues. In TCRdb, the multiplex PCR reads were re-called with MiXCR into one record per CDR3 protein. Found here are about 89,000 distinct CDR3 sequences, over 25% of them singletons; the top ten hold around 8.1%. Breast cancer patients provided tissue from their axillary draining lymph nodes. This clonotype was recorded at least ten times. Its antigen is still unknown. The study's findings and limits: Findings are consistent with lymph node origin and intratumoral expansion of most tumor T cells. That most tumor T cells come from lymph nodes remained unproven.

Germline-derived CDR1 and CDR2 are MNHEY and SVGEGT. The CDR3 is 13 amino acids. V lost 2 bases and J 6 bases, leaving 8 bases between the germline ends. The specimen was axillary lymph node tissue. The clonotype was recovered from a female donor with breast cancer. Some clones in this sample may be carry-over from other donors' samples. V and J are TRBV6-2 or TRBV6-3 and TRBJ1-5; D is unresolved. DNA for the CDR3: TGTGCCAGCAGTTACAGTAGGTCTCAGCCCCAGCATTTT. Its protein product is CASSYSRSQPQHF.